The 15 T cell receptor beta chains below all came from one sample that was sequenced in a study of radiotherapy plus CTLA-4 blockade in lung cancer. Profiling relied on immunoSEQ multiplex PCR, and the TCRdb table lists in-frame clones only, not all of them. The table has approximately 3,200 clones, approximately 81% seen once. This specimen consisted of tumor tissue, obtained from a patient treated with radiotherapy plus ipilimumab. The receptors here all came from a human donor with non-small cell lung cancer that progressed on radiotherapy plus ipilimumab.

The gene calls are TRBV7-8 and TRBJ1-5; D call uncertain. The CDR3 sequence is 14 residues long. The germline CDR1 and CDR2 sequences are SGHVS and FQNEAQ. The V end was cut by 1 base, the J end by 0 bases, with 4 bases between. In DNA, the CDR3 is TGTGCCAGCAGCTTAGTGGCTAGCAATCAGCCCCAGCATTTT. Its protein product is CASSLVASNQPQHF. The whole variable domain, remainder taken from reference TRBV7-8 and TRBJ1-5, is GAGVSQSPRYKVAKRGQDVALRCDPISGHVSLFWYQQALGQGPEFLTYFQNEAQLDKSGLPSDRFFAERPEGSVSTLKIQRTQQEDSAVYLCASSLVASNQPQHFGDGTRLSIL.

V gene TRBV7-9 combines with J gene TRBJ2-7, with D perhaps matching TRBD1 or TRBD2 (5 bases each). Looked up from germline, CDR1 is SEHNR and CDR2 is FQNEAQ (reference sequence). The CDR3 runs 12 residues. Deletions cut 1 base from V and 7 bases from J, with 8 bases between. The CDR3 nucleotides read TGTGCCAGCAGCTTAGGAGGGGAAGAGCAGTACTTC. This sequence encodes CASSLGGEEQYF.

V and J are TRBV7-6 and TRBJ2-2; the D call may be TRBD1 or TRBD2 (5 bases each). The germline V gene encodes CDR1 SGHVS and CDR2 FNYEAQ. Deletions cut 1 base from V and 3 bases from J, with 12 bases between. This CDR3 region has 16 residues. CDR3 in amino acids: CASSLGRGVYTGELFF. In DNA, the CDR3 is TGTGCCAGCAGCTTAGGCCGAGGGGTCTACACCGGGGAGCTGTTTTTT. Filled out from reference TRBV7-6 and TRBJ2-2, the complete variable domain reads GAGVSQSPRYKVTKRGQDVALRCDPISGHVSLYWYRQALGQGPEFLTYFNYEAQQDKSGLPNDRFSAERPEGSISTLTIQRTEQRDSAMYRCASSLGRGVYTGELFFGEGSRLTVL.

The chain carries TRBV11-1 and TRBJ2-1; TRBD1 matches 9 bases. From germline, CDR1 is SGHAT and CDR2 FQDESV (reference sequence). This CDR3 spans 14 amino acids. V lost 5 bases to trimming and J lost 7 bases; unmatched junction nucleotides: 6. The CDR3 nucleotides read TGTGCCAGCAGCCTCCAAGGGACAGGGAATGAGCAGTTCTTC. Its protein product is CASSLQGTGNEQFF. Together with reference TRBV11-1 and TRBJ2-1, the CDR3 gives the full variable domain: EAEVAQSPRYKITEKSQAVAFWCDPISGHATLYWYRQILGQGPELLVQFQDESVVDDSQLPKDRFSAERLKGVDSTLKIQPAELGDSAMYLCASSLQGTGNEQFFGPGTRLTVL.

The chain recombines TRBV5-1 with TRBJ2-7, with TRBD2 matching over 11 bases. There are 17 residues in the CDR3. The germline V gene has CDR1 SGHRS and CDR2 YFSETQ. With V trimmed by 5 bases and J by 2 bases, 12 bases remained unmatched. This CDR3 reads CASRQTASGGNAYEQYF. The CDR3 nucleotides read TGCGCCAGCAGGCAAACTGCTAGCGGGGGGAACGCCTACGAGCAGTACTTC.

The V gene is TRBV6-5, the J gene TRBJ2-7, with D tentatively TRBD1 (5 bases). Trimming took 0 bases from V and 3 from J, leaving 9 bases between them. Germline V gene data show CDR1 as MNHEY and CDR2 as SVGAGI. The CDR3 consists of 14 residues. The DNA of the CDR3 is TGTGCCAGCAGTTACTCGGGCAGGGTCTACGAGCAGTACTTC. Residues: CASSYSGRVYEQYF.

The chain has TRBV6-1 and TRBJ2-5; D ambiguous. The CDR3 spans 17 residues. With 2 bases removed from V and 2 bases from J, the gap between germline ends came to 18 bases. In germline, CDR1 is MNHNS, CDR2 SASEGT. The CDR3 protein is CASSEQITSTTQETQYF. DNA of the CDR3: TGTGCCAGCAGTGAACAGATTACCTCCACTACACAAGAGACCCAGTACTTC.

The CDR3 DNA sequence: TGCAGTGCTAGTGGCCTCTACGAGCAGTACTTC. This codes for CSASGLYEQYF. The gene calls are TRBV20-1 and TRBJ2-7; D ambiguous. The germline V gene has CDR1 DFQATT and CDR2 SNEGSKA (reference sequence). The V end was cut by 3 bases, the J end by 3 bases, with 6 bases between. This CDR3 has 11 residues.

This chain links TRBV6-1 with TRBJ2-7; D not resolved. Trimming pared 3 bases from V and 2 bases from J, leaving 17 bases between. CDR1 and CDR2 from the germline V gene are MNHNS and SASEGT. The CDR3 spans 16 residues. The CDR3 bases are TGTGCCAGCAGTGAGCAACCTCCACCCCAGCCCTACGAGCAGTACTTC. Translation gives CASSEQPPPQPYEQYF.

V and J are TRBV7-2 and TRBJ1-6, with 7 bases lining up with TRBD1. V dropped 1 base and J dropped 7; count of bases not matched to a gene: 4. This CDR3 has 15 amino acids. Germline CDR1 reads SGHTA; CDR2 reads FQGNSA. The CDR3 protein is CASSLVRDSNSPLHF. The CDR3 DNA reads TGTGCCAGCAGCTTAGTCCGGGACAGCAATTCACCCCTCCACTTT.

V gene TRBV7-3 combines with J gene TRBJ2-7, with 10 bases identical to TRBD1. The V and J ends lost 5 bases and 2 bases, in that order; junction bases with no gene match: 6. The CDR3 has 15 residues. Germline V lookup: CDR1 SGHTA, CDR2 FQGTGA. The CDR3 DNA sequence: TGTGCCAGCAGCCCCTCCGGGACAGGGGCCTACGAGCAGTACTTC. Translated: CASSPSGTGAYEQYF.

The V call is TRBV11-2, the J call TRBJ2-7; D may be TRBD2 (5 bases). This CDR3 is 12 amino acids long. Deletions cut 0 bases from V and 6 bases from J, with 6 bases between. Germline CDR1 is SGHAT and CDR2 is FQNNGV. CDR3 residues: CASSLELGEQYF. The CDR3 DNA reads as TGTGCCAGCAGCTTAGAACTAGGCGAGCAGTACTTC.

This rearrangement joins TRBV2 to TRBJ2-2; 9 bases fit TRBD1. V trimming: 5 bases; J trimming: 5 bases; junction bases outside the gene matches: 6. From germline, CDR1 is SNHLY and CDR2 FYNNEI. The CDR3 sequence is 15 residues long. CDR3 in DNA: TGTGCCAGCAGTACGGGACAGGGTCGGACCGGGGAGCTGTTTTTT. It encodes CASSTGQGRTGELFF.

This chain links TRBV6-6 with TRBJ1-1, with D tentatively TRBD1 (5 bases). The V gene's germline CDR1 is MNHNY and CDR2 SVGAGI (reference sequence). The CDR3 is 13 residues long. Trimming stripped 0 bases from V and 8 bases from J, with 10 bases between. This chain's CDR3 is CASSYSWGWEAFF. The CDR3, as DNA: TGTGCCAGCAGTTACTCTTGGGGCTGGGAAGCTTTCTTT.

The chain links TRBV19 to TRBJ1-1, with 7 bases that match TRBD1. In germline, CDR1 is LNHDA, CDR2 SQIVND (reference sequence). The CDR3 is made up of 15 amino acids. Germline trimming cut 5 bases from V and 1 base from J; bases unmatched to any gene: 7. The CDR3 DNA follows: TGTGCCAGTAGTCTAATAGGGGGCGGGAACACTGAAGCTTTCTTT. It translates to CASSLIGGGNTEAFF.